Detailed here is one T cell receptor (beta chain). The antigen remains unidentified. The table came from immunoSEQ multiplex PCR; TCRdb's copy has only in-frame clones and leaves some out. Among around 26,000 clones, around 72% were seen once, and the ten largest hold more than 3.5%. The ends lost 1 base at V and 5 bases at J; junction bases unmatched: 6. Germline V lookup: CDR1 SEHNR, CDR2 FQNEAQ (reference sequence). The CDR3 extends over 15 amino acids. This record belongs to a study of radiotherapy plus CTLA-4 blockade in lung cancer. Background on the study: Disease control was achieved by 31% of patients, and objective responses by 18%. Points from the study as a whole: Following radiotherapy plus ipilimumab, tumor-derived TCR clones expanded in the blood. With interferon-beta, early dynamics of blood T cell clones were reported to best predict response.

This clonotype was obtained from a human donor with non-small cell lung cancer who had stable disease on radiotherapy plus ipilimumab. This chain connects TRBV7-9 to TRBJ2-7; TRBD1 matches 9 bases. The sequencing here drew on peripheral blood, taken from a patient treated with radiotherapy plus ipilimumab. The CDR3 region has the DNA TGTGCCAGCAGCTTAGTATCGGGACAGGGTCACGAGCAGTACTTC. This translates into CASSLVSGQGHEQYF.